The T cell receptor (beta chain) under discussion was sequenced for a study of post-analysis software for immune sequencing data. Unique molecular identifiers were present in the TCR beta cDNA libraries. TCRdb called the PCR reads again in MiXCR, with one record for every CDR3 protein. The table has about 500,000 distinct CDR3 sequences, over 35% seen once; the top ten hold around 10%. Sequencing was done on a sample of blood. This TCR derives from a girl aged 10-17 years with multiple sclerosis.

CDR3 DNA: TGCGCCAGCAGGCCCCAGGGGGACGAGCAGTACTTC. Translated, it gives CASRPQGDEQYF. The chain employs TRBV5-1 and TRBJ2-5; 7 nucleotides match TRBD1. The J call could be wrong; TRBJ2-7 is a better fit for the DNA end. Germline loops: CDR1 SGHRS, CDR2 YFSETQ. The length of the CDR3 is 12 residues.